This is a list of T cell receptor beta chains from one sample in a study of blood T cell repertoires in COVID-19. Here immunoSEQ multiplex PCR was the method, and the copy in TCRdb shows in-frame clones only, minus some. The sample holds hundreds of thousands of clones, 88% seen once. The sequenced material came from peripheral blood. The receptors originated from a woman in her twenties or thirties with COVID-19, enrolled during active disease. The CDR3 runs from the conserved cysteine through the conserved F or W. D genes are given only for firm matches. Expanded clones are given a class, and other clones once, few, many or no size at all.

j_call,v_call,cdr3_length,clone_size,d_call,cdr3_aa,cdr3_nt
TRBJ2-1,TRBV7-8,17,-,TRBD2,CASSPHLMSGSYNEQFF,TGTGCCAGCAGCCCCCACCTGATGAGCGGGAGCTACAATGAGCAGTTCTTC
TRBJ1-5,TRBV19,13,-,-,CASNSIRNQPQHF,TGTGCCAGTAATTCAATACGGAATCAGCCCCAGCATTTT
TRBJ2-7,TRBV28,15,-,TRBD1,CASSHPGQGAYEQYF,TGTGCCAGCAGTCATCCGGGACAGGGGGCCTACGAGCAGTACTTC
TRBJ2-2,TRBV7-2,14,-,TRBD1,CASSLGTGTGELFF,TGTGCCAGCAGCTTAGGGACAGGGACCGGGGAGCTGTTTTTT
TRBJ2-3,TRBV7-9,15,-,TRBD2,CASRATSGITDTQYF,TGTGCCAGCAGGGCGACTAGCGGGATTACAGATACGCAGTATTTT
TRBJ2-1,TRBV30,14,-,TRBD2,CAWSPRRGSNEQFF,TGTGCCTGGAGCCCGAGGCGCGGGAGCAATGAGCAGTTCTTC
TRBJ1-5,TRBV15,13,-,-,CATSTLSNQPQHF,TGTGCCACCAGCACCCTTAGCAATCAGCCCCAGCATTTT
TRBJ2-1,TRBV24-1,17,once,-,CATSGPLGAASYNEQFF,TGTGCCACCAGTGGCCCTTTGGGGGCGGCCTCCTACAATGAGCAGTTCTTC
TRBJ2-1,TRBV4-3,14,-,-,CASSQDRGTGEQFF,TGCGCCAGCAGCCAAGACCGGGGAACGGGTGAGCAGTTCTTC
TRBJ1-1,TRBV7-2,14,-,-,CASSPAAFRTEAFF,TGTGCCAGCAGCCCCGCGGCTTTTCGCACTGAAGCTTTCTTT
TRBJ2-1,TRBV21-1,14,-,-,CASSTSGSSNEQFF,TGTGCCAGCTCGACTAGCGGGAGTAGCAATGAGCAGTTCTTC
TRBJ1-6,TRBV7-2,12,-,TRBD1,CASNTGGAPLHF,TGTGCCAGCAACACAGGGGGAGCACCCCTCCACTTT
TRBJ1-2,TRBV12-1,18,-,-,CASSPKADRQAPFYGYTF,TGTGCCAGCAGCCCCAAAGCCGACAGGCAAGCTCCGTTCTATGGCTACACCTTC
TRBJ2-3,TRBV28,14,once,TRBD2,CASSSGGSSDTQYF,TGTGCCAGCAGTTCCGGGGGGTCTTCAGATACGCAGTATTTT
TRBJ1-6,TRBV28,14,-,-,CASSRDNNGSPLHF,TGTGCCAGCAGTCGGGACAATAACGGTTCACCCCTCCACTTT
TRBJ2-7,TRBV5-1,15,-,-,CASSFDGVRGSEQYF,TGCGCCAGCAGCTTCGATGGAGTCAGGGGTAGCGAGCAGTACTTC
TRBJ2-2,TRBV7-7,15,-,-,CASSLVGGAAGELFF,TGTGCTAGCAGCTTGGTTGGGGGCGCGGCCGGGGAGCTGTTTTTT
TRBJ1-4,TRBV28,13,once,TRBD1,CASSQDRGHKLFF,TGTGCCAGCAGCCAAGACAGGGGGCACAAACTGTTTTTT
TRBJ2-3,TRBV7-7,14,-,TRBD1,CASSLDRGADTQYF,TGTGCTAGCAGCTTAGACAGGGGTGCAGATACGCAGTATTTT
TRBJ1-2,TRBV28,15,-,TRBD1,CASGPGTGIIYGYTF,TGTGCCAGCGGTCCCGGGACAGGGATCATCTATGGCTACACCTTC
TRBJ2-4,TRBV4-3,18,-,-,CASSLLTGGEWAKNIQYF,TGCGCCAGCAGCCTCCTAACCGGGGGAGAGTGGGCCAAAAACATTCAGTACTTC
TRBJ2-7,TRBV7-2,17,once,TRBD2,CASSLGRSGRLRGEQYF,TGTGCCAGCAGCTTAGGACGTAGCGGGAGGCTCCGCGGAGAGCAGTACTTC
TRBJ2-7,TRBV28,14,-,-,CASSGGGNHHEQYF,TGTGCCAGCAGTGGAGGCGGGAATCACCACGAGCAGTACTTC
TRBJ1-3,TRBV7-9,18,once,TRBD1,CASSLAGSRGRAGNTIYF,TGTGCCAGCAGCTTAGCAGGGAGCAGGGGGCGCGCAGGAAACACCATATATTTT
TRBJ1-2,TRBV5-1,14,once,-,CASSPEGQNYGYTF,TGCGCCAGCAGCCCTGAGGGCCAGAACTATGGCTACACCTTC
TRBJ2-1,TRBV19,15,-,-,CASSKVAGSYNEQFF,TGTGCCAGTAGTAAGGTTGCAGGCTCCTACAATGAGCAGTTCTTC
TRBJ1-4,TRBV28,15,-,-,CASSRPTVINEKLFF,TGTGCCAGCAGTCGCCCGACAGTGATTAATGAAAAACTGTTTTTT
TRBJ2-3,TRBV5-1,12,-,-,CASRQNTDTQYF,TGCGCCAGCAGACAGAACACAGATACGCAGTATTTT
TRBJ2-3,TRBV15,15,-,TRBD2,CATSSSGVSTDTQYF,TGTGCCACCAGCAGTAGCGGGGTTAGCACAGATACGCAGTATTTT
TRBJ1-1,TRBV11-2,16,-,-,CASSSTPGRLNTEAFF,TGTGCCAGCAGCTCCACCCCGGGGAGACTTAACACTGAAGCTTTCTTT
TRBJ2-5,TRBV18,15,-,TRBD1,CASSPPGQQQETQYF,TGTGCCAGCTCACCACCGGGACAGCAACAAGAGACCCAGTACTTC